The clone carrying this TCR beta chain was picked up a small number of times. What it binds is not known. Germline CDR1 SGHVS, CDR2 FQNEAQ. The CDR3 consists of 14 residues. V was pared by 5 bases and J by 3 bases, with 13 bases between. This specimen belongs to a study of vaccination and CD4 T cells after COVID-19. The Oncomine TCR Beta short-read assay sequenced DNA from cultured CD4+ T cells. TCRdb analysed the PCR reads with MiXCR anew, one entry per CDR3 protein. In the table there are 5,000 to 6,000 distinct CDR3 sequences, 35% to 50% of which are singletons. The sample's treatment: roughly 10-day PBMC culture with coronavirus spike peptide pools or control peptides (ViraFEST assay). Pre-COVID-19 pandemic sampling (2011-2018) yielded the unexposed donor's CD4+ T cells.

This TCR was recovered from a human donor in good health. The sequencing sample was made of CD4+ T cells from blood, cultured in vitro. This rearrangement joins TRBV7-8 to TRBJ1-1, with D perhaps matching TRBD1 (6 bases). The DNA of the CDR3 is TGTGCCAGCAGCCCTGGACAGAGGGACACTGAAGCTTTCTTT. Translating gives CASSPGQRDTEAFF.